This TCR beta chain was obtained from a study of T cell clonotyping in hematopoietic cell transplantation. The assay was immunoSEQ multiplex PCR, and TCRdb's table has in-frame clones only and misses some. The table includes around 6,500 clones, about 86% detected once. CDR1 and CDR2 from the germline V gene are SGHRS and YFSETQ. CDR3 length: 14 amino acids. V gave up 0 bases and J gave up 2 bases, with 5 bases separating them. This chain joins TRBV5-1 and TRBJ1-4; D is unclear. The sequencing used peripheral blood mononuclear cells, collected 100 days after allogeneic stem cell transplant. The receptor was isolated from a female patient between 35 and 55 years old who had an allogeneic stem cell transplant from a related donor, so the T cells may come from the graft donor. Some clones in this sample may be carry-over from other donors' samples. CDR3 in amino acids: CASSLGGTNEKLFF. The DNA of the CDR3 is TGCGCCAGCAGCTTGGGGGGTACTAATGAAAAACTGTTTTTT.